These 28 T cell receptor beta chains were sequenced from one sample in a study of persistence of HIV-infected CD4 T cells. The stimulus was lysate of CMV-infected fibroblasts, 9 to 10 ug/mL. CD40L/CD69 double-negative CD45RO-high memory CD4+ T cells were collected. What these receptors recognize is not known. This was the immunoSEQ version 4 assay in survey mode. Clones were sequenced by immunoSEQ multiplex PCR, and TCRdb holds only the in-frame ones, with some missing. The data show 25,000 to 35,000 clones, roughly four fifths seen once. The sample consisted of CD4+ T cells sorted from PBMCs after approximately 19-hour stimulation, taken from a patient who received antiretroviral therapy. These receptors were obtained from an adult man with HIV who was CMV-seropositive.

This sequence joins TRBV5-4 and TRBJ2-1; 8 bases are shared with TRBD2. The V gene's germline CDR1 is SGHNT and CDR2 YYREEE (reference sequence). Trimming cost V 4 bases and J 8 bases; bases outside gene matches: 11. This CDR3 has 15 amino acids. The CDR3 region is CASSPGGAGLDEQFF. CDR3 bases: TGTGCCAGCAGCCCGGGGGGGGCAGGCCTGGATGAGCAGTTCTTC.

The gene calls are TRBV28 and TRBJ2-6; 8 nucleotides agree with TRBD2. In germline, CDR1 is MDHEN, CDR2 SYDVKM. The length of the CDR3 is 18 residues. Unmatched junction bases numbered 11, after V lost 6 bases and J lost 1 base. The CDR3 DNA follows: TGTGCCAGCAGGGGACCGAGGGGACTAGGTTCTGGGGCCAACGTCCTGACTTTC. Its protein product is CASRGPRGLGSGANVLTF.

This clone was counted once. V is TRBV7-2 and J is TRBJ1-3, with 9 bases aligning to TRBD1. Germline V gives CDR1 SGHTA, CDR2 FQGNSA. Germline trimming cut 3 bases from V and 4 bases from J; bases unmatched to any gene: 4. This CDR3 is built from 15 residues. Written as DNA, the CDR3 is TGTGCCAGCAGCTTTGGGACAGGGTGGGGAAACACCATATATTTT. As protein: CASSFGTGWGNTIYF.

V usage is TRBV6-4 and J usage is TRBJ2-1, with D possibly TRBD2 on 5 matching bases. Germline CDR1 MRHNA, CDR2 SNTAGT. CDR3 length: 15 amino acids. The ends were cut back, 0 bases at V and 2 bases at J, with 8 bases in the middle. CDR3 DNA: TGTGCCAGCAGTGACTCCGGGAACACCTACAATGAGCAGTTCTTC. Encoded protein: CASSDSGNTYNEQFF.

The chain has TRBV5-4 and TRBJ2-1; D unclear. The CDR3 extends over 16 amino acids. Germline CDR1 is SGHNT and CDR2 is YYREEE (reference sequence). The germline V and J ends were trimmed by 4 bases and 2 bases, with 16 bases remaining between them. The CDR3 protein is CASSMSRPGPYNEQFF. In nucleotides, the CDR3 is TGTGCCAGCAGCATGAGTCGACCGGGCCCCTACAATGAGCAGTTCTTC.

The sample holds a few counts of this clone. V is TRBV27 and J is TRBJ2-2; D is unclear. Germline assignment: CDR1 MNHEY and CDR2 SMNVEV (reference sequence). CDR3 length: 13 amino acids. V gave up 0 bases and J gave up 6 bases, with 5 bases separating them. The CDR3 protein is CASSLSAPGELFF. The CDR3 nucleotides read TGTGCCAGCAGTTTATCGGCCCCCGGGGAGCTGTTTTTT.

This clone was seen a single time. The chain carries TRBV28 and TRBJ2-7; D may match TRBD1 or TRBD2 (6 bases each). Trimming shortened V by 6 bases and J by 2 bases, and 11 bases separated the two germline ends. This CDR3 spans 13 amino acids. Germline V lookup: CDR1 MDHEN, CDR2 SYDVKM. CDR3 DNA: TGTGCCAGCAGCTCGGGGGCACCCTACGAGCAGTACTTC. Translating it yields CASSSGAPYEQYF.

CDR3 sequence: CASSLTDRGTEAFF. Written as DNA, the CDR3 is TGTGCCAGCTCACTAACAGACAGGGGTACTGAAGCTTTCTTT. V and J are TRBV18 and TRBJ1-1; TRBD1 matches at 8 bases. From germline, CDR1 is KGHSH and CDR2 LQKENI. The CDR3 has 14 amino acids. Trimming took 4 bases from V and 5 from J; bases not matched to a gene: 6.

The CDR3 DNA is TGTGCCGTCAGGGGGGCCTCTGGAAACACCATATATTTT. This sequence encodes CAVRGASGNTIYF. V and J are TRBV27 and TRBJ1-3, with 7 bases identical to TRBD1. With V trimmed by 11 bases and J by 0 bases, 4 bases remained unmatched. There are 13 residues in the CDR3. In germline, CDR1 is MNHEY, CDR2 SMNVEV (reference sequence).

V usage is TRBV9 and J usage is TRBJ2-7; 7 nucleotides align to TRBD2. The CDR3 runs to 17 residues. Germline V lookup: CDR1 SGDLS, CDR2 YYNGEE. The V gene end was trimmed by 0 bases and the J gene end by 2 bases; junction bases not matched to a gene: 11. This CDR3 reads CASSVGVGSGLTYEQYF. The CDR3 DNA reads as TGTGCCAGCAGCGTAGGCGTCGGCTCGGGACTAACCTACGAGCAGTACTTC.

Regarding this clone: The junction and the germline gene differ at one end; a read error may be behind it. The rearrangement joins TRBV25-1 to TRBJ1-6; D gene uncertain. The CDR3 spans 13 residues. Germline V gene sequence: CDR1 MGHDK, CDR2 SYGVNS. The CDR3: CAGSPTSDSPLHF. The CDR3 DNA sequence: TGTGCCGGCAGTCCAACATCCGACTCACCCCTCCACTTT.

This clone was recorded only once. The V gene is TRBV5-1, the J gene TRBJ2-5, with D possibly matching TRBD1 (7 bases). V was clipped by 0 bases and J by 7 bases, with 13 bases between them. Germline V gives CDR1 SGHRS, CDR2 YFSETQ. This CDR3 has 14 amino acids. As DNA, the CDR3 is TGCGCCAGCAGCTTGGCCGGGACAGCGGGGACCCAGTACTTC. Encoded protein: CASSLAGTAGTQYF.

The chain uses TRBV5-1 and TRBJ2-5, with a possible D match to TRBD2 (7 bases). This CDR3 is 15 amino acids long. V shed 2 bases and J shed 5 bases, with 16 bases lying between them. Germline V gene lookup returns CDR1 SGHRS and CDR2 YFSETQ. This chain's CDR3 is CASSLVLRGRETQYF. DNA of the CDR3: TGCGCCAGCAGCTTAGTATTGCGGGGGCGGGAGACCCAGTACTTC.

V usage is TRBV9 and J usage is TRBJ2-7; 8 bases are shared with TRBD2. V lost 2 bases to trimming and J lost 4 bases; unmatched junction nucleotides: 5. The CDR3 loop spans 14 amino acids. The germline V gene encodes CDR1 SGDLS and CDR2 YYNGEE. Here the CDR3 DNA reads TGTGCCAGCAGCGTCGGGACTAGTAGGTACGAGCAGTACTTC. It translates to CASSVGTSRYEQYF.

The rearrangement joins TRBV3-1 (or the pseudogene TRBV3-2) to TRBJ1-1; 9 nucleotides line up with TRBD1. In germline, CDR1 is LGHDT, CDR2 YNNKEL (reference sequence). The CDR3 totals 17 residues. J gave up 4 bases and V 4 bases, and 13 bases lay outside the gene matches. CDR3 residues: CASSPEQGAASITEAFF. DNA of the CDR3: TGTGCCAGCAGCCCCGAACAGGGGGCGGCGAGTATCACTGAAGCTTTCTTT.

This chain joins TRBV4-1 and TRBJ2-7, with D perhaps TRBD1 (6 bases). Trimming stripped 1 base from V and 2 bases from J, with 12 bases between. The CDR3 runs to 15 residues. CDR1 and CDR2 from the germline V gene are MGHRA and YSYEKL. The CDR3 DNA reads as TGCGCCAGCAGCCAAGTCGACGGACAGACCTACGAGCAGTACTTC. This gives the protein CASSQVDGQTYEQYF.

This rearrangement joins TRBV4-1 to TRBJ1-1, with a tentative D call TRBD1 (6 bases). Germline-derived CDR1 and CDR2 are MGHRA and YSYEKL. The V and J ends lost 4 bases and 0 bases respectively, with 15 bases between them. This CDR3 comprises 16 residues. CDR3 DNA sequence: TGCGCCAGCAGCCGTCGGGAGGGGGTAGTGAACACTGAAGCTTTCTTT. Its protein is CASSRREGVVNTEAFF.

The V call is TRBV4-3, the J call TRBJ1-2; D gene ambiguous. This CDR3 has 15 amino acids. CDR1 is LGHNA and CDR2 is YSLEER in the germline V gene. V lost 0 bases, J lost 8 bases, and 16 bases lay in between. The CDR3, as DNA: TGCGCCAGCAGCCAAGATCTCGGAGGAAGGCGCGGCTACACCTTC. Amino acid sequence: CASSQDLGGRRGYTF.

This clone was recorded a few times. Written as DNA, the CDR3 is TGTGCCAGCAGTTACCCACGGGGCCACGATAATTCACCCCTCCACTTT. This sequence encodes CASSYPRGHDNSPLHF. This chain links TRBV6-2 or TRBV6-3 with TRBJ1-6; D perhaps matches TRBD1 (5 bases). Germline V lookup: CDR1 MNHEY, CDR2 SVGEGT. The CDR3 spans 16 residues. V shed 2 bases and J shed 5 bases, with 13 bases lying between them.

The chain couples TRBV27 to TRBJ2-3, with D unresolved. V was trimmed by 5 bases and J by 10 bases, leaving 16 bases between them. Germline CDR1 MNHEY, CDR2 SMNVEV (reference sequence). This CDR3 comprises 13 residues. The CDR3 spells CASSRDGNRAQYF. The CDR3 DNA reads TGTGCCAGCAGTAGGGATGGGAACAGAGCGCAGTATTTT.

The V call is TRBV12-3 or TRBV12-4, the J call TRBJ1-2; D might be TRBD1 (5 bases). Trimming left V 3 bases short and J 4 bases short, with 9 bases between. The CDR3 spans 13 residues. CDR3 sequence (DNA): TGTGCCAGCAGTTTGAGGGGTTCCTATGGCTACACCTTC. This sequence encodes CASSLRGSYGYTF.

In nucleotides, the CDR3 is TGTGCCAGCAGCCCCCGAAGGGAGTCTGAAGCTTTCTTT. It translates to CASSPRRESEAFF. This rearrangement joins TRBV6-6 to TRBJ1-1; D is ambiguous. CDR3 length equals 13 residues. The V end lost 6 bases, the J end lost 6 bases, and 14 bases lay between the germline ends. The germline CDR1 and CDR2 sequences are MNHNY and SVGAGI (reference sequence).

This clone was seen a handful of times. The V call is TRBV10-3, the J call TRBJ2-3; 9 bases line up with TRBD2. Germline CDR1 is ENHRY and CDR2 is SYGVKD. The CDR3 totals 14 residues. The junction had 8 bases not matched to a gene; V was cut back by 6 bases and J by 7 bases. The CDR3 bases are TGTGCCATCAGCGAGGGACTAGCTGGGAATACGCAGTATTTT. This encodes CAISEGLAGNTQYF.

The genes are TRBV27 and TRBJ1-6; D is possibly TRBD1 (5 bases). With 4 bases removed from V and 0 bases from J, the gap between germline ends came to 10 bases. Per the germline V gene, CDR1 is MNHEY and CDR2 is SMNVEV (reference sequence). The CDR3 runs 16 residues. The CDR3: CASSSGGSSYNSPLHF. As DNA, the CDR3 is TGTGCCAGCAGTTCGGGGGGGAGCTCCTATAATTCACCCCTCCACTTT.

This chain links TRBV6-2 or TRBV6-3 with TRBJ1-5, with D unclear. This CDR3 has 13 residues. Trimming removed 4 bases at V and 5 bases at J, with 9 bases between. CDR1 is MNHEY and CDR2 is SVGEGT in the germline V gene. The CDR3 sequence: CASSFMSHQPQHF. In DNA form, the CDR3 reads TGTGCCAGCAGTTTTATGAGTCATCAGCCCCAGCATTTT.

This clone has just one count. This chain connects TRBV30 to TRBJ1-2, with D unclear. Germline assignment: CDR1 GTSNPN and CDR2 SVGIG (reference sequence). V lost 1 base and J lost 4, with 16 bases in between. CDR3 length equals 15 residues. CDR3 in amino acids: CAWSAGTFPLYGYTF. CDR3 nucleotide sequence: TGTGCCTGGAGTGCGGGCACCTTTCCCCTCTATGGCTACACCTTC.

The chain has TRBV7-2 and TRBJ2-3; 8 bases match TRBD2. V shed 5 bases and J 4 bases; nucleotides not matched to a gene: 8. The CDR3 totals 15 residues. The germline CDR1 and CDR2 sequences are SGHTA and FQGNSA. The CDR3 nucleotides read TGTGCCAGCAGCCCAGCGGGAGTAGGGGCAGATACGCAGTATTTT. Its protein product is CASSPAGVGADTQYF.

The chain links TRBV5-1 to TRBJ2-5; TRBD2 aligns across 7 bases. The germline V gene encodes CDR1 SGHRS and CDR2 YFSETQ. This CDR3 spans 17 amino acids. The junction had 9 bases not matched to a gene; V was cut back by 0 bases and J by 1 base. This CDR3 is CASSLAFAGVSQETQYF. CDR3 nucleotides: TGCGCCAGCAGCTTGGCCTTTGCGGGGGTTTCCCAAGAGACCCAGTACTTC.